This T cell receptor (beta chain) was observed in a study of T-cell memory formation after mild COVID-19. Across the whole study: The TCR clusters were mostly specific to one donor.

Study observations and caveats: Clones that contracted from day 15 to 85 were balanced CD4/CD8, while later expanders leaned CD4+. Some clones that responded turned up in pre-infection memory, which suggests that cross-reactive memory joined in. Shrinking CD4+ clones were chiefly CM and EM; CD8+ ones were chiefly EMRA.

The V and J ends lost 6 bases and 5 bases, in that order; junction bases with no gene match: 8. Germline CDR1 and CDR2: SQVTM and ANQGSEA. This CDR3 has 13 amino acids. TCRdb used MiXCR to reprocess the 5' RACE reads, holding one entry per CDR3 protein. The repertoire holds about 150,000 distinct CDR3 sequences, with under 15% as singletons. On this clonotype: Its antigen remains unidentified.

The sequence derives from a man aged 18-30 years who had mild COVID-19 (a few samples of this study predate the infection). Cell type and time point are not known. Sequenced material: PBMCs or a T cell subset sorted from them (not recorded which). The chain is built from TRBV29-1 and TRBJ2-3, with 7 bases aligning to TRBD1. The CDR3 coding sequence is TGCAGCGTGCACAGGGGTTCGGGAGATACGCAGTATTTT. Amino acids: CSVHRGSGDTQYF.